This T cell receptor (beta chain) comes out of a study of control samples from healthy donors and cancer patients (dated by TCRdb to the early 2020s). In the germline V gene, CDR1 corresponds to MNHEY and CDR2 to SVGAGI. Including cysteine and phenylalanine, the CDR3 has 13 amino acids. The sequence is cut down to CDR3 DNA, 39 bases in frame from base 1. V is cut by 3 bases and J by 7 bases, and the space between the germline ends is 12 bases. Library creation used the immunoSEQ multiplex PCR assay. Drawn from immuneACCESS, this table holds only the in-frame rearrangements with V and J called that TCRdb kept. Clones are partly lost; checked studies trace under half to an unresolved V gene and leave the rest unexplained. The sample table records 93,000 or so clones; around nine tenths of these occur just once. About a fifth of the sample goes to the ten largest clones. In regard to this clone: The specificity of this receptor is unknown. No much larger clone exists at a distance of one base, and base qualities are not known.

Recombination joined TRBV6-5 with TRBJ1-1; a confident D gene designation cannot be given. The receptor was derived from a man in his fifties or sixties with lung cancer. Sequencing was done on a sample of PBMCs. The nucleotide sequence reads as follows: TGTGCCAGCAGTTATTCGTTTAGCGGTGAAGCTTTCTTT. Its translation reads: CASSYSFSGEAFF.